A single sample gave rise to the 26 T cell receptor beta chains below, sequenced in a study of vaccination effects on CD4 cells after COVID-19. Sequencing was performed with immunoSEQ multiplex PCR; in TCRdb, only in-frame clones are kept and a portion is missing. The sample carries about 45,000 clones, approximately 70% recorded once. Their cognate antigens are unknown. Subsequent to less than eleven days of culture, CD4+ T cells were isolated. The cohort was immunized with two doses of either the BNT162b2 or mRNA-1273 vaccine. The starting material was CD4+ T cells from PBMCs cultured without peptide, obtained after COVID-19 vaccination. These receptors came from a human donor who received a COVID-19 vaccine.

This clone appeared a single time. This chain joins TRBV5-6 and TRBJ1-1; TRBD1 might be the D (5 bases). Germline V gene lookup returns CDR1 SGHDT and CDR2 YYEEEE. The CDR3 extends over 15 amino acids. V gave up 0 bases and J gave up 0 bases, with 9 bases separating them. The DNA for the CDR3 is TGTGCCAGCAGCTTGGTAGGGACGGTGAACACTGAAGCTTTCTTT. Protein sequence: CASSLVGTVNTEAFF.

The V gene is TRBV11-2, the J gene TRBJ1-4; possible D gene TRBD1, 5 bases. CDR1 and CDR2 from the germline V gene are SGHAT and FQNNGV. The germline V and J ends were trimmed by 4 bases and 4 bases, with 10 bases remaining between them. CDR3 length: 14 residues. CDR3 region: CASSSGTVNEKLFF. The CDR3 nucleotides are TGTGCCAGCAGCTCCGGGACGGTTAATGAAAAACTGTTTTTT.

The DNA for the CDR3 is TGTGCCAGCAGCCAAGGAGGGTCAGGGATACTTAATTCACCCCTCCACTTT. Translation: CASSQGGSGILNSPLHF. The V and J genes are TRBV3-1 (or the pseudogene TRBV3-2) and TRBJ1-6; the D gene is possibly TRBD1 (5 bases). Germline-derived CDR1 and CDR2 are LGHDT and YNNKEL (reference sequence). V was pared by 1 base and J by 6 bases, with 16 bases between. This CDR3 comprises 17 residues.

The CDR3 spells CAWSKRQGNEKLFF. Written as DNA, the CDR3 is TGTGCCTGGAGTAAACGACAGGGAAATGAAAAACTGTTTTTT. The genes are TRBV30 and TRBJ1-4; 7 positions agree with TRBD1. Germline CDR1 GTSNPN, CDR2 SVGIG (reference sequence). The CDR3 loop spans 14 amino acids. After removal of 2 bases from V and 5 bases from J, the junction contained 5 bases not matched to a gene.

There are a few counts of this clone. This specimen includes other DNA sequences encoding the same CDR3. V and J are TRBV11-2 and TRBJ2-2, with D unclear. The V end lost 1 base, the J end lost 3 bases, and 3 bases lay between the germline ends. This CDR3 has 13 residues. The germline gives CDR1 SGHAT, CDR2 FQNNGV. CDR3 amino acids: CASSLGYTGELFF. The CDR3 DNA is TGTGCCAGCAGCTTAGGATACACCGGGGAGCTGTTTTTT.

V usage is TRBV27 and J usage is TRBJ2-7; 8 nucleotides agree with TRBD1. There are 14 residues in the CDR3. V was clipped by 2 bases and J by 2 bases; unmatched bases: 2. Germline lookup yields CDR1 MNHEY and CDR2 SMNVEV (reference sequence). In DNA form, the CDR3 reads TGTGCCAGCAGTTTAGGGACAGGACCCTACGAGCAGTACTTC. Its protein is CASSLGTGPYEQYF.

The genes are TRBV3-1 (or the pseudogene TRBV3-2) and TRBJ2-5, with D maybe TRBD2 (6 bases). V was trimmed by 2 bases and J by 3 bases, leaving 19 bases between them. The CDR3 contains 17 residues. Per the germline V gene, CDR1 is LGHDT and CDR2 is YNNKEL (reference sequence). CDR3 coding DNA: TGTGCCAGCAGCCAATTTCTCGTCGGGAGAGGGAAAGAGACCCAGTACTTC. This sequence encodes CASSQFLVGRGKETQYF.

This clone came up a few times. The chain couples TRBV6-5 to TRBJ1-1; no clear D gene. The V gene's germline CDR1 is MNHEY and CDR2 SVGAGI. The CDR3 covers 13 residues. With 0 bases removed from V and 5 bases from J, the gap between germline ends came to 7 bases. The CDR3 loop reads CASSYSYRTEAFF. The CDR3 DNA is TGTGCCAGCAGTTACTCGTATCGGACTGAAGCTTTCTTT.

This chain links TRBV5-5 with TRBJ2-5, with D tentatively TRBD2 (6 bases). Germline-derived CDR1 and CDR2 are SGHKS and YYEKEE (reference sequence). The CDR3 contains 15 residues. Deletions cut 2 bases from V and 4 bases from J, with 15 bases between. CDR3 protein: CASSLSVSGVETQYF. The CDR3 nucleotides are TGTGCCAGCAGCTTATCTGTTTCGGGGGTAGAGACCCAGTACTTC.

The chain carries TRBV5-1 and TRBJ1-1; a possible D gene is TRBD1 (5 bases). The ends were cut back, 4 bases at V and 1 base at J, with 8 bases in the middle. The CDR3 covers 13 residues. The germline CDR1 and CDR2 sequences are SGHRS and YFSETQ. Here the CDR3 DNA reads TGCGCCAGCAGCATTACAGGGAACACTGAAGCTTTCTTT. It translates to CASSITGNTEAFF.

This chain uses TRBV3-1 (or the pseudogene TRBV3-2) with TRBJ2-7; the D is unclear. The ends were cut back, 1 base at V and 3 bases at J, with 7 bases in the middle. The CDR3 has 13 residues. From germline, CDR1 is LGHDT and CDR2 YNNKEL (reference sequence). CDR3 bases: TGTGCCAGCAGCCAAGGGGCCTACTACGAGCAGTACTTC. It translates to CASSQGAYYEQYF.

This clone was recorded once. The V gene is TRBV27, the J gene TRBJ1-2; maybe TRBD1 (5 bases). Germline CDR1 reads MNHEY; CDR2 reads SMNVEV (reference sequence). V was pared by 1 base and J by 3 bases, with 15 bases between. CDR3 length equals 16 residues. CDR3 DNA sequence: TGTGCCAGCAGTTTATTCTCCACGGGGCTGGACTATGGCTACACCTTC. This encodes CASSLFSTGLDYGYTF.

The chain uses TRBV6-2 or TRBV6-3 and TRBJ2-1, with D possibly being TRBD2 (6 bases). Germline V CDR1 and CDR2: MNHEY, SVGEGT. The V and J ends lost 3 bases and 6 bases respectively, with 24 bases between them. This CDR3 has 18 residues. The CDR3 coding sequence is TGTGCCAGCAGTTATAAGTATAGGGGACTTAAGGGGATCAATGAGCAGTTCTTC. It is translated as CASSYKYRGLKGINEQFF.

The V and J genes are TRBV5-1 and TRBJ2-7, with 11 bases identical to TRBD1. This CDR3 has 14 amino acids. The trim removed 5 bases at V and 4 bases at J, leaving 5 bases unmatched. The V gene's germline CDR1 is SGHRS and CDR2 YFSETQ. The DNA of the CDR3 is TGCGCCAGCAGACCGGGACAGGGGGTTTACGAGCAGTACTTC. This sequence encodes CASRPGQGVYEQYF.

V usage is TRBV6-6 and J usage is TRBJ1-2; TRBD1 is a possible D gene (6 bases). Between the trimmed V and J ends, which lost 5 bases and 2 bases, there was a span of 9 bases. Germline loops: CDR1 MNHNY, CDR2 SVGAGI (reference sequence). This CDR3 has 13 amino acids. The CDR3 loop is CASSRGENYGYTF. In DNA, the CDR3 is TGTGCCAGCAGTAGGGGGGAGAACTATGGCTACACCTTC.

This sequence joins TRBV19 and TRBJ1-6; 7 bases are shared with TRBD1. Germline assignment: CDR1 LNHDA and CDR2 SQIVND (reference sequence). This CDR3 has 16 residues. J gave up 10 bases and V 5 bases, and 14 bases lay outside the gene matches. The CDR3 sequence: CASSSSTGSRRSPLHF. CDR3 in DNA: TGTGCCAGTAGTTCGTCGACAGGGTCGAGACGATCACCCCTCCACTTT. The full variable domain, completed using reference TRBV19 and TRBJ1-6, is DGGITQSPKYLFRKEGQNVTLSCEQNLNHDAMYWYRQDPGQGLRLIYYSQIVNDFQKGDIAEGYSVSREKKESFPLTVTSAQKNPTAFYLCASSSSTGSRRSPLHFGNGTRLTVT.

In this sample, this clone turned up a few times. The gene calls are TRBV11-3 and TRBJ2-1; D might be TRBD2 (6 bases). Between the trimmed V and J ends, which lost 5 bases and 1 base, there was a span of 6 bases. This CDR3 contains 13 residues. Germline CDR1 SGHNT, CDR2 YENEEA. The CDR3 DNA follows: TGTGCCAGCAGCGCGGGATCCTACAATGAGCAGTTCTTC. This gives the protein CASSAGSYNEQFF.

The V gene is TRBV27, the J gene TRBJ2-7, with 8 bases that match TRBD2. CDR3 length equals 13 residues. The germline V gene encodes CDR1 MNHEY and CDR2 SMNVEV (reference sequence). Trimming at V came to 6 bases and at J to 2 bases, leaving 3 bases not matched to a gene. The CDR3 loop reads CASRPGGPYEQYF. DNA of the CDR3: TGTGCCAGCAGACCGGGAGGGCCCTACGAGCAGTACTTC.

The chain uses TRBV6-1 and TRBJ2-3; D perhaps matches TRBD1 (6 bases). CDR3 length equals 15 residues. Trimming removed 3 bases from V and 0 bases from J, with 10 bases in between. Germline V lookup: CDR1 MNHNS, CDR2 SASEGT. The CDR3 sequence: CASSDRTASTDTQYF. The CDR3 DNA follows: TGTGCCAGCAGTGACCGGACAGCTAGCACAGATACGCAGTATTTT.

Here the CDR3 DNA reads TGTGCCAGCAGTTGGGGACTGCAGGGGGCCAACGTCCTGACTTTC. Translation: CASSWGLQGANVLTF. The rearrangement links TRBV27 to TRBJ2-6, with D tentatively TRBD2 (6 bases). Germline V CDR1 and CDR2: MNHEY, SMNVEV (reference sequence). V gave up 4 bases and J gave up 4 bases, with 11 bases separating them. The CDR3 runs 15 residues.

The sample holds one count of this clone. This chain's CDR3 is CASSSRREQFF. CDR3 nucleotide sequence: TGTGCCAGCAGTTCCCGACGCGAGCAGTTCTTC. This chain uses TRBV6-2 or TRBV6-3 with TRBJ2-1; D ambiguous. The length of the CDR3 is 11 residues. CDR1 is MNHEY and CDR2 is SVGEGT in the germline V gene. V was pared by 4 bases and J by 10 bases, with 8 bases between.

This clone was recorded a few times. V usage is TRBV25-1 and J usage is TRBJ2-5; TRBD1 is a possible D gene (5 bases). Deletions cut 4 bases from V and 5 bases from J, with 14 bases between. The germline gives CDR1 MGHDK, CDR2 SYGVNS. The CDR3 has 14 amino acids. The CDR3: CASSGRGWMETQYF. In nucleotides, the CDR3 is TGTGCCAGCAGTGGAAGGGGCTGGATGGAGACCCAGTACTTC.

This chain connects TRBV25-1 to TRBJ1-1, with D possibly being TRBD1 (6 bases). Trimming cost V 8 bases and J 7 bases, with 17 bases left between them. The germline gives CDR1 MGHDK, CDR2 SYGVNS. The CDR3 covers 13 residues. CDR3 region: CASARTATVEAFF. CDR3 coding DNA: TGTGCCAGCGCCAGGACAGCGACAGTTGAAGCTTTCTTT.

The chain links TRBV19 to TRBJ1-6; D is perhaps TRBD1 (5 bases). V lost 3 bases, J lost 10 bases, and 19 bases lay in between. Germline V gene sequence: CDR1 LNHDA, CDR2 SQIVND (reference sequence). This CDR3 has 16 residues. CDR3 amino acids: CASSISVAGSRSPLHF. The CDR3 DNA sequence: TGTGCCAGTAGTATTTCGGTGGCAGGGTCTCGGTCACCCCTCCACTTT.

The sample holds a few counts of this clone. The rearrangement links TRBV3-1 (or the pseudogene TRBV3-2) to TRBJ2-7; 7 nucleotides match TRBD1. Germline V CDR1 and CDR2: LGHDT, YNNKEL (reference sequence). J gave up 0 bases and V 4 bases, and 3 bases lay outside the gene matches. The length of the CDR3 is 14 residues. The CDR3 spells CASSLGQFSYEQYF. Here the CDR3 DNA reads TGTGCCAGCAGCCTGGGACAGTTCTCCTACGAGCAGTACTTC.

This clone was counted once. The rearrangement joins TRBV7-2 to TRBJ1-4; D possibly corresponds to TRBD1 (5 bases). V lost 1 base, J lost 8 bases, and 11 bases lay in between. The germline gives CDR1 SGHTA, CDR2 FQGNSA. There are 14 residues in the CDR3. In nucleotides, the CDR3 is TGTGCCAGCAGCTTAGAGGGGAGAGGAGAAAAACTGTTTTTT. Its translation is CASSLEGRGEKLFF.